This T cell receptor beta chain was obtained from a study of T cell responses to AZD1222 COVID-19 vaccine. Study-level findings and limits: Donors skewed white British and female; clonal diversity was possibly underestimated. None of the repertoires were sampled until the peak T cell response had passed. Two AZD1222 administrations were followed by greater Spike-specific TCR breadth and depth.

As regards this clone: What it binds is unknown. Other DNA sequences within the sample encode an identical CDR3.

With 5 bases clipped from V and 2 bases from J, the junction kept 3 bases outside the gene matches. CDR1 is SGHTA, CDR2 FQGTGA, per germline. CDR3 length equals 14 residues. The repertoire was sequenced with immunoSEQ multiplex PCR; TCRdb's copy has only in-frame clones and lacks some. This table has 130,000 to 150,000 clones, 75% to 90% appearing once. The TCR sequence derives from an adult in good health. The chain recombines TRBV7-3 with TRBJ2-1; 7 positions match TRBD1. The starting material was peripheral blood, obtained on day 0 of MenACWY control vaccination. This CDR3 is CASSPDRAYNEQFF. In DNA, the CDR3 is TGTGCCAGCAGCCCTGACAGGGCCTACAATGAGCAGTTCTTC.